This T cell receptor (beta chain) was recovered during a study of T-cell reconstitution after alpha-beta-depleted transplantation in children. This clonotype was counted a few times. What it binds is unknown. Notes on the study in general: Reports say that about two months after transplant, the alpha-beta T cells came out of several hundred graft clones that had expanded.

Germline CDR1 and CDR2: LNHNV and YYDKDF (reference sequence). J was trimmed by 10 bases and V by 3 bases; bases with no gene match: 10. CDR3 length: 17 amino acids. Unique molecular identifiers were built into the TCRbeta library. MiXCR, run by TCRdb on the PCR reads, gives a single entry per CDR3 protein. Among roughly 310,000 distinct CDR3 sequences listed, approximately 23% were seen once. The TCR originated in a male patient younger than 18 who had a stem cell transplant for acute lymphoblastic leukemia, so the T cells may come from the graft donor. Here the sequenced sample was PBMCs, mostly from graft donor cells, taken 180 days after TCRalphabeta/CD19-depleted stem cell transplant. The chain uses TRBV15 and TRBJ2-1; 15 positions agree with TRBD2. The CDR3 DNA reads as TGTGCCACCAGCAGTACCGGGACTAGCGGGAGGCTTGGGGAGCAGTTCTTC. Translation gives CATSSTGTSGRLGEQFF.